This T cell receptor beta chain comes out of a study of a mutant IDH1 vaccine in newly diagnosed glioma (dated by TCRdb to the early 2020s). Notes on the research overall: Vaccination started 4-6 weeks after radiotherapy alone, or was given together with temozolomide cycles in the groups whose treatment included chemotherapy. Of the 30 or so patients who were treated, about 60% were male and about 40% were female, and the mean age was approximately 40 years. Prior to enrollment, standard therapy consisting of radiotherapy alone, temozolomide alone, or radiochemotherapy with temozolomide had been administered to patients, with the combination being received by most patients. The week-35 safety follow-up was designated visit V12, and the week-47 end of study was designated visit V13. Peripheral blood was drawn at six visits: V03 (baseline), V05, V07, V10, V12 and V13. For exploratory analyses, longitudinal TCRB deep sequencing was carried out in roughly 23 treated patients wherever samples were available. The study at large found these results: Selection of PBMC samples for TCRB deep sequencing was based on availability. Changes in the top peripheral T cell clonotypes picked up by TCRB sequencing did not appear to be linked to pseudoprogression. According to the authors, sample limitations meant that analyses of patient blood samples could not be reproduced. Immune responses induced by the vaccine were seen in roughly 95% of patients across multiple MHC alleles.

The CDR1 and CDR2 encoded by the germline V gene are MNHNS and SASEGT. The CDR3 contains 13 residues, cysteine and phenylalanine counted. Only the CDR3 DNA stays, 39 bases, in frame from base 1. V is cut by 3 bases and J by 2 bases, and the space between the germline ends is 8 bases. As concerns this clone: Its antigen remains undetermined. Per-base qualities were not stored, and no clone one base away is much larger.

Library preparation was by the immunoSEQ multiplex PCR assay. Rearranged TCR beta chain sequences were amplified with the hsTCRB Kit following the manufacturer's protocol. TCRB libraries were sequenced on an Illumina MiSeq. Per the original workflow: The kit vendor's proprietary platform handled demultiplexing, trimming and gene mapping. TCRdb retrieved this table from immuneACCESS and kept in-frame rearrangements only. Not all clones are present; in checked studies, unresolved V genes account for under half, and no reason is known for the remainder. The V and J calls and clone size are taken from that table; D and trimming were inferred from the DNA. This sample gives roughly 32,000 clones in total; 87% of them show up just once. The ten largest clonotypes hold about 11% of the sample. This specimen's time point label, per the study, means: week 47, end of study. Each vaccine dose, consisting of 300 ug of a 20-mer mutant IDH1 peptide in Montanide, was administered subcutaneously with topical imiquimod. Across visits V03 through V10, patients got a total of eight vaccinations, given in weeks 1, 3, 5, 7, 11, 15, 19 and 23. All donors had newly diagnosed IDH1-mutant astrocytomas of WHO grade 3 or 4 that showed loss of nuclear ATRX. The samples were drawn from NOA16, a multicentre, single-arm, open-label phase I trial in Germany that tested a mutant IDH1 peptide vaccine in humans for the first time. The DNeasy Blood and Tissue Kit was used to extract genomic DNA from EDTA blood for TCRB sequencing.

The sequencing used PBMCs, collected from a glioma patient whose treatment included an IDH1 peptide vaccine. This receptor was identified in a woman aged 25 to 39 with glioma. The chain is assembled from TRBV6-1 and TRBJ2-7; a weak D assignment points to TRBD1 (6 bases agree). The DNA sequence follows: TGTGCCAGCAGTGAGTGGACAGCCTACGAGCAGTACTTC. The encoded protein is CASSEWTAYEQYF.